One sample yielded the 9 T cell receptor beta chains listed below, sequenced in a study of long-term antiretroviral therapy in people with HIV. Survey-level resolution applied to immunoSEQ assay v3.0. The table came from immunoSEQ multiplex PCR; TCRdb's copy has only in-frame clones and leaves some out. The table lists about 6,700 clones, approximately 74% of them singletons. Specimen: unsorted PBMCs, collected 0.1 years before starting antiretroviral therapy. The receptors here all came from a man between 18 and 29 years old with HIV.

The chain uses TRBV11-1 and TRBJ2-1; D call uncertain. Germline values: CDR1 SGHAT, CDR2 FQDESV (reference sequence). Deletions cut 1 base from V and 12 bases from J, with 13 bases between. The CDR3 consists of 13 residues. CDR3 sequence reads: CASSLVIGRVQFF. The CDR3 DNA follows: TGTGCCAGCAGCTTAGTAATAGGAAGGGTGCAGTTCTTC.

This clone turned up a few times. The V call is TRBV6-1, the J call TRBJ2-7; D unclear. The CDR3 loop spans 13 amino acids. Trimming removed 0 bases at V and 3 bases at J, with 6 bases between. Germline V lookup: CDR1 MNHNS, CDR2 SASEGT. This CDR3 reads CASSEAWYYEQYV. The CDR3 nucleotides read TGTGCCAGCAGTGAAGCATGGTACTACGAGCAGTACGTC.

This CDR3 reads CASGLYGEGETQYF. The CDR3 nucleotides read TGTGCTAGTGGTTTATACGGGGAGGGGGAGACCCAGTACTTC. The J gene is TRBJ2-5, the V gene TRBV12-5; 7 nucleotides line up with TRBD2. In germline, CDR1 is LGHNT, CDR2 FRNRAP. With 3 bases clipped from V and 5 bases from J, the junction kept 6 bases outside the gene matches. The CDR3 extends over 14 amino acids.

The chain combines TRBV14 with TRBJ2-5; D remains unclear. In germline, CDR1 is SGHDN, CDR2 FVKESK. V lost 2 bases, J lost 2 bases, and 9 bases lay in between. This CDR3 has 14 residues. CDR3 in amino acids: CASSQFLSQETQYF. CDR3 in DNA: TGTGCCAGCAGCCAATTCCTATCTCAAGAGACCCAGTACTTC.

The J gene is TRBJ2-7, the V gene TRBV4-1; TRBD1 matches at 8 bases. Trimming took 4 bases from V and 2 from J; bases not matched to a gene: 4. The CDR3 loop spans 14 amino acids. Germline V lookup: CDR1 MGHRA, CDR2 YSYEKL. The CDR3 sequence: CASSPTGAAYEQYF. CDR3 DNA: TGCGCCAGCAGCCCGACAGGGGCTGCCTACGAGCAGTACTTC.

V usage is TRBV4-1 and J usage is TRBJ1-5; 7 bases match TRBD1. Per germline, CDR1 MGHRA and CDR2 YSYEKL. This CDR3 region has 16 residues. Trimming took 0 bases from V and 1 from J; bases not matched to a gene: 3. CDR3 nucleotide sequence: TGCGCCAGCAGCCAAGATGGGGACAGAAGCAATCAGCCCCAGCATTTT. This codes for CASSQDGDRSNQPQHF.

V is TRBV6-1 and J is TRBJ1-3; no clear D gene. CDR1 is MNHNS and CDR2 is SASEGT in the germline V gene. The CDR3 length is 11 residues. The CDR3 region has the DNA TGTGCTAGTTACTCTGGAAACACCATATATTTT. Translated, it gives CASYSGNTIYF.

The CDR3 protein is CASSLDRLAGARYEQYF. In nucleotides, the CDR3 is TGTGCCAGCAGCTTGGATCGACTAGCGGGGGCCCGCTACGAGCAGTACTTC. V and J are TRBV5-4 and TRBJ2-7, with 12 bases aligning to TRBD2. V lost 0 bases, J lost 3 bases, and 7 bases stayed unmatched. There are 17 residues in the CDR3. CDR1 is SGHNT and CDR2 is YYREEE in the germline V gene (reference sequence). Using reference TRBV5-4 and TRBJ2-7 for the parts outside the CDR3, the full variable domain is ETGVTQSPTHLIKTRGQQVTLRCSSQSGHNTVSWYQQALGQGPQFIFQYYREEENGRGNFPPRFSGLQFPNYSSELNVNALELDDSALYLCASSLDRLAGARYEQYFGPGTRLTVT.

J is TRBJ2-7 and V is TRBV10-1, with a possible D match to TRBD2 (5 bases). This CDR3 has 12 amino acids. V shed 5 bases and J shed 7 bases, with 12 bases lying between them. Germline CDR1 WNHNN, CDR2 SYGVQD (reference sequence). The CDR3 loop is CASSPGSSEQYF. The CDR3 region has the DNA TGCGCCAGCAGTCCGGGAAGCTCAGAGCAGTACTTC.